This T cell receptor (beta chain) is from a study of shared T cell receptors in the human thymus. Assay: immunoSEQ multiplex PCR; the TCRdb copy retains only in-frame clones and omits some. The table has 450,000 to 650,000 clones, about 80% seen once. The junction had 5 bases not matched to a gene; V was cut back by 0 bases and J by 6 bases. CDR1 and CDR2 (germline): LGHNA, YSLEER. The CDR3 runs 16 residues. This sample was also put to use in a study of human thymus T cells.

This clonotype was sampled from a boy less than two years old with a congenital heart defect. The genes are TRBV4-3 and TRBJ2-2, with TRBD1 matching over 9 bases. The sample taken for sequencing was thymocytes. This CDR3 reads CASSQDMNRGPGELFF. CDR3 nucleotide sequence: TGCGCCAGCAGCCAAGATATGAACAGGGGGCCCGGGGAGCTGTTTTTT.